This passage covers 9 T cell receptor beta chains from one sample sequenced in a study of T cell responses to AZD1222 COVID-19 vaccine. The protocol was immunoSEQ multiplex PCR, while the TCRdb copy is restricted to in-frame clones and leaves out a portion. The sample holds 95,000 to 100,000 clones, less than 95% seen once. The input for sequencing was peripheral blood, taken on day 0 of AZD1222 vaccination. These receptors originate from an adult in good health.

This sequence joins TRBV5-1 and TRBJ1-2; D unresolved. The CDR3 is made up of 13 amino acids. Trimming removed 0 bases from V and 7 bases from J, with 10 bases in between. The germline CDR1 and CDR2 sequences are SGHRS and YFSETQ. Here the CDR3 reads CASSLGSGSGYTF. The CDR3 coding sequence is TGCGCCAGCAGCTTGGGATCTGGGAGTGGCTACACCTTC.

This clone has only a few counts. CDR3 residues: CASSQQARASGTYEQYF. CDR3 bases: TGCGCCAGCAGCCAGCAAGCTAGGGCTAGCGGGACCTACGAGCAGTACTTC. The rearrangement uses TRBV4-1 and TRBJ2-7; 9 bases agree with TRBD2. V lost 3 bases, J lost 2 bases, and 11 bases stayed unmatched. The CDR3 contains 17 residues. From germline, CDR1 is MGHRA and CDR2 YSYEKL.

The sample holds a few counts of this clone. V usage is TRBV5-5 and J usage is TRBJ1-4; D gene ambiguous. Germline V gene lookup returns CDR1 SGHKS and CDR2 YYEKEE (reference sequence). V was shortened by 0 bases and J by 8 bases, with 11 bases between the two germline ends. This CDR3 region has 14 residues. The CDR3 DNA reads TGTGCCAGCAGCTTGGGGCAGAGCGGGGAAAAACTGTTTTTT. It encodes CASSLGQSGEKLFF.

V usage is TRBV2 and J usage is TRBJ1-1, with TRBD1 identical over 7 bases. Germline V gene sequence: CDR1 SNHLY, CDR2 FYNNEI. J gave up 1 base and V 6 bases, and 5 bases lay outside the gene matches. The CDR3 runs to 14 residues. CDR3 protein: CASSVDRRNTEAFF. CDR3 sequence (DNA): TGTGCCAGCAGCGTGGACAGGAGGAACACTGAAGCTTTCTTT.

V and J are TRBV5-4 and TRBJ2-1; possibly TRBD2 for D (6 bases). The V gene lost 2 bases and the J gene lost 10 bases, with 31 bases spanning the gap. The CDR3 extends over 19 amino acids. The V gene's germline CDR1 is SGHNT and CDR2 YYREEE (reference sequence). CDR3 in amino acids: CASSFPPGTQKWGVWEQFF. The CDR3 coding sequence is TGTGCCAGCAGCTTTCCCCCTGGGACTCAAAAATGGGGAGTTTGGGAGCAGTTCTTC.

This clone appeared once. V is TRBV29-1 and J is TRBJ2-1; the D is unclear. Germline values: CDR1 SQVTM, CDR2 ANQGSEA. The V and J ends lost 3 bases and 9 bases respectively, with 9 bases between them. The CDR3 runs 11 residues. CDR3 nucleotides: TGCAGCGTTGACTTAGTGAGTGAGCAGTTCTTC. This gives the protein CSVDLVSEQFF.

This rearrangement joins TRBV6-5 to TRBJ1-1; maybe TRBD1 (6 bases). The germline V gene encodes CDR1 MNHEY and CDR2 SVGAGI. The V end lost 7 bases, the J end lost 3 bases, and 15 bases lay between the germline ends. This CDR3 contains 14 residues. CDR3 DNA: TGTGCCAGCAACATTGTGGGGGCTCACACTGAAGCTTTCTTT. Its translation is CASNIVGAHTEAFF.

The chain joins TRBV7-2 to TRBJ2-7; TRBD2 matches 15 bases. V was clipped by 5 bases and J by 5 bases; unmatched bases: 7. The CDR3 is made up of 16 amino acids. Germline V gene data show CDR1 as SGHTA and CDR2 as FQGNSA. The CDR3 loop is CASSTHWTSGGDEQYF. The CDR3 bases are TGTGCCAGCAGCACCCACTGGACTAGCGGGGGGGACGAGCAGTACTTC.

The chain uses TRBV9 and TRBJ2-2; 8 positions match TRBD1. The V and J ends lost 0 bases and 7 bases, in that order; junction bases with no gene match: 11. The CDR3 totals 17 residues. The germline V gene encodes CDR1 SGDLS and CDR2 YYNGEE. The CDR3: CASSVDPTGGNYGELFF. CDR3 in DNA: TGTGCCAGCAGCGTAGATCCTACAGGGGGGAACTACGGGGAGCTGTTTTTT. The entire variable domain, with the rest obtained from reference TRBV9 and TRBJ2-2, is as follows: DSGVTQTPKHLITATGQRVTLRCSPRSGDLSVYWYQQSLDQGLQFLIQYYNGEERAKGNILERFSAQQFPDLHSELNLSSLELGDSALYFCASSVDPTGGNYGELFFGEGSRLTVL.